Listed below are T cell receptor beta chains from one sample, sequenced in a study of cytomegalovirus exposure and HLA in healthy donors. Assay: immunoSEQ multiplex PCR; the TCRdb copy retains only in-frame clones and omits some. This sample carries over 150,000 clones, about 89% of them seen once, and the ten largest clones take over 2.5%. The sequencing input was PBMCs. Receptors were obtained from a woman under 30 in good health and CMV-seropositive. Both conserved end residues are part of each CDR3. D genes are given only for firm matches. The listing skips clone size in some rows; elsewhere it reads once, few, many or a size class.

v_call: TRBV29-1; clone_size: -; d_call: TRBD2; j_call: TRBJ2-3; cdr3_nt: TGCAGCGCCGGAGGACTAGCGGGAGCAATGGATACGCAGTATTTT; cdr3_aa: CSAGGLAGAMDTQYF
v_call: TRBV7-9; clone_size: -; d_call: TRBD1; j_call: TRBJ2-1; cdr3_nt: TGTGCCAGCAGCTTAGCGTTAACGGGACAGGGTTACAATGAGCAGTTCTTC; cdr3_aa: CASSLALTGQGYNEQFF
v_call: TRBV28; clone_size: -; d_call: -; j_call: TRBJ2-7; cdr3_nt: TGTGCCAGCAGCTTCAGGCTCGCCTCCTACGAGCAGTACTTC; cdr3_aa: CASSFRLASYEQYF
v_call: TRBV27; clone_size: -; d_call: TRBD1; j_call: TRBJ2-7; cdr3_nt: TGTGCCAGCAGTCTCGGGACAGGGGCCTACGAGCAGTACTTC; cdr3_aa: CASSLGTGAYEQYF
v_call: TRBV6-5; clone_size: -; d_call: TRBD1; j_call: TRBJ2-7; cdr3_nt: TGTGCCAGCAGTAACGGGTTGACAGGGTTCTACGAGCAGTACTTC; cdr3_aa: CASSNGLTGFYEQYF
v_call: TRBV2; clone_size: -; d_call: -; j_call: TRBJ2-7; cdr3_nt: TGTGCCAGCAGTCTTAGACAGACCTACGAGCAGTACTTC; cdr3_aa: CASSLRQTYEQYF
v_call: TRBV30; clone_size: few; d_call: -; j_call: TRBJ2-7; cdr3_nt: TGTGCCTGGAGTCGGGGTTGGGAGCAGTACTTC; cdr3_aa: CAWSRGWEQYF
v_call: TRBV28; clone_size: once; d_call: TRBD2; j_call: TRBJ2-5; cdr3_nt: TGTGCCAGCAGTTTAGGGTCAGCTAGCGGGAGAAAGACCCAGTACTTC; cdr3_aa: CASSLGSASGRKTQYF
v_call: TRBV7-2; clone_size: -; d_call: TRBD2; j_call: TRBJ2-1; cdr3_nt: TGTGCCAGCAGCGGTAGCGGGAGTAGGTTCAGGGATGAGCAGTTCTTC; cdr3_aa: CASSGSGSRFRDEQFF
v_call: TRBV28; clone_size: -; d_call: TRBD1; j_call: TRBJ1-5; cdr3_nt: TGTGCCAGCAGTCTCCGGGACAGGGTTGCTCCCCAGCCCCAGCATTTT; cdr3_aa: CASSLRDRVAPQPQHF
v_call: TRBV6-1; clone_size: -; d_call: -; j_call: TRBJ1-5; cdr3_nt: TGTGCCAGCAGTGAAAGGGACTGGAGTCGTAATCAGCCCCAGCATTTT; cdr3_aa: CASSERDWSRNQPQHF
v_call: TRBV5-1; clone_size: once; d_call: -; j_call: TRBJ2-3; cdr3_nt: TGCGCCAGCAGCTTGTTCGCCGGTTCTAGCACAGATACGCAGTATTTT; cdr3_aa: CASSLFAGSSTDTQYF
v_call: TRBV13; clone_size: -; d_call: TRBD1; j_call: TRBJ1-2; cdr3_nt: TGTGCCAGCAGCTTCGGACAGGGCGTCGATGGCTACACCTTC; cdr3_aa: CASSFGQGVDGYTF
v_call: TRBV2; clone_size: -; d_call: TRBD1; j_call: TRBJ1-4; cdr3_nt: TGTGCCAGCAGTGAGTCGGGACAGGGGGATGAAAAACTGTTTTTT; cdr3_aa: CASSESGQGDEKLFF
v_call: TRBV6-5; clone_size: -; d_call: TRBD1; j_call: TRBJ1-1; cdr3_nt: TGTGCCAGCAGTTACAGACAGGGGGGGGCTGAAGCTTTCTTT; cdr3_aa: CASSYRQGGAEAFF
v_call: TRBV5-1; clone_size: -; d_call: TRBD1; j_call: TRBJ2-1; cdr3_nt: TGCGCCAGCAGCCATCCGACAGGGGGGGGTTACAATGAGCAGTTCTTC; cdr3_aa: CASSHPTGGGYNEQFF
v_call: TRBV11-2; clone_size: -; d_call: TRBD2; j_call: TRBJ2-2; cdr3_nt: TGTGCCAGCAGCCCGCTAGCGGGAACGAACACCGGGGAGCTGTTTTTT; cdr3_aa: CASSPLAGTNTGELFF
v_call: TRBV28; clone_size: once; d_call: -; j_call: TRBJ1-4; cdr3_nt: TGTGCCAGCAGTTTAGGGGGGGGCAAACTGTTTTTT; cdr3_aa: CASSLGGGKLFF
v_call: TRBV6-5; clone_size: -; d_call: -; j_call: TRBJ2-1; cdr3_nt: TGTGCCAGCAGTTTACACAACACAGGAACCTACAATGAGCAGTTCTTC; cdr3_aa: CASSLHNTGTYNEQFF
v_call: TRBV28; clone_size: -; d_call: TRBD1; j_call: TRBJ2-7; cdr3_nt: TGTGCCAGTTATAACGCCGGGACAGGGGGCTTCGAGCAGTACTTC; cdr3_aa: CASYNAGTGGFEQYF
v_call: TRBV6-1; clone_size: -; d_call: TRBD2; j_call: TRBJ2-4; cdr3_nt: TGTGCCAGCAGTGAACTAGCGGGGGGATTAGCCAAAAACATTCAGTACTTC; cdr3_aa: CASSELAGGLAKNIQYF
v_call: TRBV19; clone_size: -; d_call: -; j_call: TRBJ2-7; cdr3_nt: TGTGCCAGTAGCCCGAGACAGGTGGCCTACGAGCAGTACTTC; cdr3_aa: CASSPRQVAYEQYF
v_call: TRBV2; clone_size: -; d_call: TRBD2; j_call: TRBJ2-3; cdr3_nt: TGTGCCAGCAGTGAGGGCCGGGGAGGGCCCCCCACAGATACGCAGTATTTT; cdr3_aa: CASSEGRGGPPTDTQYF
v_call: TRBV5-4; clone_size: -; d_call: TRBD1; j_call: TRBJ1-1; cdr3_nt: TGTGCCAGCAGCTTGGCAAGTCAGGGGGCCATCACTGAAGCTTTCTTT; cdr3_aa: CASSLASQGAITEAFF
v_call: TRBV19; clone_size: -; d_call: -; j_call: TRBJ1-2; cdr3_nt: TGTGCCAGTAGTAGGGCCCAGGACTGGGCCGGTGGCTACATCTTC; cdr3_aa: CASSRAQDWAGGYIF
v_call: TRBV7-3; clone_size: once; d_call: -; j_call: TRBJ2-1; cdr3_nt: TGTGCCAGCAGCTTCTCTTCCTACAATGAGCAGTTCTTC; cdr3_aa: CASSFSSYNEQFF
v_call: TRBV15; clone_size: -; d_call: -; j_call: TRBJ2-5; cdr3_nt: TGTGCCACCAGCAGGGGGGACACCCAAGAGACCCAGTACTTC; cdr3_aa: CATSRGDTQETQYF
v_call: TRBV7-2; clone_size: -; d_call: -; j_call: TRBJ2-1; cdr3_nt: TGTGCCAGCAGCTTGGGGACTGGGAGGATGAAGCAGTTCTTC; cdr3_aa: CASSLGTGRMKQFF
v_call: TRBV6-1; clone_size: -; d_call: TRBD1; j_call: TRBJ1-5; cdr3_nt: TGTGCCAGCAGTGAATACCCCCCGGGACAGTTCAATCAGCCCCAGCATTTT; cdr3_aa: CASSEYPPGQFNQPQHF
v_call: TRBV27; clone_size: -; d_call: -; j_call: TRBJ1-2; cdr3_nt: TGTGCCAGCACCCCTTCACGAGGGCCCTATGGCTACACCTTC; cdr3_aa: CASTPSRGPYGYTF
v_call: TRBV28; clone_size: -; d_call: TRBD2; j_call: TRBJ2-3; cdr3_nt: TGTGCCAGCTCGAATGGACTAGCGGGAGAAGGGGGTACGCAGTATTTT; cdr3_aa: CASSNGLAGEGGTQYF
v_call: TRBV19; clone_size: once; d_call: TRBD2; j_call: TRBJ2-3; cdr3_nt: TGTGCCAGTAGTAGGGTCCTCAGCGGGGTGGGAGAAGATACGCAGTATTTT; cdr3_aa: CASSRVLSGVGEDTQYF
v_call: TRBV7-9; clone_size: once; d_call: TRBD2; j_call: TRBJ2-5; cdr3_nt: TGTGCCAGCAGGCCCTTAGCGGGCGGGGAGACCCAGTACTTC; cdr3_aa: CASRPLAGGETQYF
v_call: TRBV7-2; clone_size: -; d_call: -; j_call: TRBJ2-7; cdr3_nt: TGTGCCAGCAGCAGTCGACACAGGGACGAGCAGTACTTC; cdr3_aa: CASSSRHRDEQYF
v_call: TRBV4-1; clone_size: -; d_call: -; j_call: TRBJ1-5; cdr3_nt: TGCGCCAGCAGCCAAGGCGGGGAACCGAGGGGTCAGCCCCAGCATTTT; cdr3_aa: CASSQGGEPRGQPQHF
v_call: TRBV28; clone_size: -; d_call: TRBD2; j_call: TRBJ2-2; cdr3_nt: TGTGCCAGCAGTTTATGGAGGCTAGCGGGAGGACCCGGGGAGCTGTTTTTT; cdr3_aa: CASSLWRLAGGPGELFF
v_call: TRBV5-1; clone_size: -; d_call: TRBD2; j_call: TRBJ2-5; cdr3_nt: TGCGCCAGCAGCCATCCAGTTAGCGGGGCATCAGGGCGCGGAGAGACCCAGTACTTC; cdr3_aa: CASSHPVSGASGRGETQYF
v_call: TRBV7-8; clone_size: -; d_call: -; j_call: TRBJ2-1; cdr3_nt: TGTGCCAGCAGCTTACTGCCTAGCAACCCCTACAATGAGCAGTTCTTC; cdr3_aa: CASSLLPSNPYNEQFF
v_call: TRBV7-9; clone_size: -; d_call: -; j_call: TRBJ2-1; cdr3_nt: TGTGCCAGGAGCGGAGGGGCAGGGAATGAGCAGTTCTTC; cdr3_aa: CARSGGAGNEQFF
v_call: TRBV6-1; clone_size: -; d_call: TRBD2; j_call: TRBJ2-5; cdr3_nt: TGTGCCAGCAGTGGAGGTGGACTAAGACTAGCGGGAGAAGAGACCCAGTACTTC; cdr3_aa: CASSGGGLRLAGEETQYF
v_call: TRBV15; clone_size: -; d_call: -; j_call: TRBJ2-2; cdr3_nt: TGTGCCACCAGCAGGCCCGCTAGGCAGGGTAGCACCGGGGAGCTGTTTTTT; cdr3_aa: CATSRPARQGSTGELFF
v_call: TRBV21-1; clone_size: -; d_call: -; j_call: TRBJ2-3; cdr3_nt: TGTGCCAGCAGCCTGTTGACAGGCGAGGGGGTTGGAGATACGCAGTATTTT; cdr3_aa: CASSLLTGEGVGDTQYF
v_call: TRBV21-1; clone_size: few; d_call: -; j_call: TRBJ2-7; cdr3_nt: TGTGCCAGCAGCCAGCGTCGGTACGAGCAGTACTTC; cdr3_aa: CASSQRRYEQYF
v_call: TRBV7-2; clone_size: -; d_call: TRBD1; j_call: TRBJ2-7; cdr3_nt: TGTGCCAGCAGCCCAAGTGGGGACAGGGTTGGGGAGCAGTACTTC; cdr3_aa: CASSPSGDRVGEQYF
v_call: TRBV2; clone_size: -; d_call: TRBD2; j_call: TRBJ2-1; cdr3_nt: TGTGCCAGCAGTGAACTAGCGGGAAGCTACGGGGAGCAGTTCTTC; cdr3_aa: CASSELAGSYGEQFF
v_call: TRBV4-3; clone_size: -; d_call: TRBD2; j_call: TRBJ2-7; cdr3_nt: TGCGCCAGCAGCCCCACACTAGCGGGAGCCTACGAGCAGTACTTC; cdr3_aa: CASSPTLAGAYEQYF
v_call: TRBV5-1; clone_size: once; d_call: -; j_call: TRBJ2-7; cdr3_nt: TGCGCCAGCAGCTTTGGGCACGGGGGCGAGCAGTACTTC; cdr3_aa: CASSFGHGGEQYF
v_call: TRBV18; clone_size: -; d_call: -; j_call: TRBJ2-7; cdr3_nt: TGTGCCAGCTCACAACGGGTCGACTACGAGCAGTACTTC; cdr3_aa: CASSQRVDYEQYF
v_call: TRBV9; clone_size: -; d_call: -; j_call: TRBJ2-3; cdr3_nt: TGTGCCAGCAGCGCGCCCGGCGCTAGCGGCACAGATACGCAGTATTTT; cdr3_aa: CASSAPGASGTDTQYF
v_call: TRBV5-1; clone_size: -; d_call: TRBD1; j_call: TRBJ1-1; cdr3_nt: TGCGCCAGCAGCTGGGGACAGGCAATGAACACTGAAGCTTTCTTT; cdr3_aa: CASSWGQAMNTEAFF
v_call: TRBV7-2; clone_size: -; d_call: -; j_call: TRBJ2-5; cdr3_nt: TGTGCCAGCAGCTTAGGGATCGGGGAGACCCAGTACTTC; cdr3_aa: CASSLGIGETQYF